What follows are 7 T cell receptor beta chains derived from one specimen sequenced in a study of beta chain features in type 1 diabetes. Study-wide findings and caveats: TCRB CDR3 length was moderately but significantly reduced in all four CD4+ subsets of Type 1 diabetes patients.

The sequenced template was cDNA made from the entire isolated RNA. Profiled with immunoSEQ multiplex PCR; TCRdb holds only in-frame clones, not every one. The sample shows about 240,000 clones, about 15% of them seen only once. Antigen specificity for these receptors is unknown. Sequenced: naive CD4+ T cells from blood. The receptors here all came from a man younger than 40 with type 1 diabetes.

The chain couples TRBV30 to TRBJ2-3, with TRBD1 as a possible D gene (5 bases). Trimming pared 8 bases from V and 4 bases from J, leaving 16 bases between. This CDR3 has 13 amino acids. CDR1 is GTSNPN, CDR2 SVGIG, per germline (reference sequence). CDR3 coding DNA: TGTGCCCAAGACAGTACCAAGGCAGATACGCAGTATTTT. It encodes CAQDSTKADTQYF. The complete variable domain, with remaining parts taken from reference TRBV30 and TRBJ2-3, reads SQTIHQWPATLVQPVGSPLSLECTVEGTSNPNLYWYRQAAGRGLQLLFYSVGIGQISSEVPQNLSASRPQDRQFILSSKKLLLSDSGFYLCAQDSTKADTQYFGPGTRLTVL.

This clone was counted a few times. The chain employs TRBV5-4 and TRBJ2-5, with 15 bases identical to TRBD2. The CDR3 is 16 amino acids. J was trimmed by 3 bases and V by 4 bases; bases with no gene match: 4. CDR1 is SGHNT, CDR2 YYREEE, per germline (reference sequence). The CDR3 sequence: CASSRGLAGGEETQYF. CDR3 sequence (DNA): TGTGCCAGCAGCAGGGGACTAGCGGGGGGAGAAGAGACCCAGTACTTC.

This clone was found a few times. The chain couples TRBV12-5 to TRBJ2-1, with 9 bases fitting TRBD1. The germline V gene has CDR1 LGHNT and CDR2 FRNRAP. Trimming at V came to 5 bases and at J to 0 bases, leaving 20 bases not matched to a gene. The CDR3 sequence is 21 residues long. The CDR3 coding sequence is TGTGCTAGTGGTCTGCCCTGGGACAGGGCCCTGGGGGAGGGCTCCTACAATGAGCAGTTCTTC. It yields the protein CASGLPWDRALGEGSYNEQFF.

This clone was picked up a small number of times. The V and J genes are TRBV4-1 and TRBJ2-7, with TRBD2 identical over 7 bases. CDR1 and CDR2 from the germline V gene are MGHRA and YSYEKL. The CDR3 has 17 amino acids. With 0 bases clipped from V and 2 bases from J, the junction kept 10 bases outside the gene matches. The CDR3 coding sequence is TGCGCCAGCAGCCAAGATGGGGAAGCGGGGCTGCCCTACGAGCAGTACTTC. Translating it yields CASSQDGEAGLPYEQYF.

This clone was observed a few times. The chain links TRBV30 to TRBJ2-7, with 10 bases aligning to TRBD2. V shed 5 bases and J 4 bases; nucleotides not matched to a gene: 2. The CDR3 consists of 12 residues. CDR1 and CDR2 from the germline V gene are GTSNPN and SVGIG (reference sequence). The CDR3 here is CAWASGSYEQYF. The CDR3 DNA reads as TGTGCCTGGGCTAGCGGGAGTTACGAGCAGTACTTC.

The rearrangement joins TRBV18 to TRBJ2-1; a possible D gene is TRBD2 (6 bases). The CDR3 runs to 14 residues. Per the germline V gene, CDR1 is KGHSH and CDR2 is LQKENI. The V end was cut by 3 bases, the J end by 5 bases, with 11 bases between. CDR3 amino acids: CASSPTSQDNEQFF. As DNA, the CDR3 is TGTGCCAGCTCACCGACTAGTCAGGACAATGAGCAGTTCTTC. The complete variable domain, with remaining parts taken from reference TRBV18 and TRBJ2-1, reads NAGVMQNPRHLVRRRGQEARLRCSPMKGHSHVYWYRQLPEEGLKFMVYLQKENIIDESGMPKERFSAEFPKEGPSILRIQQVVRGDSAAYFCASSPTSQDNEQFFGPGTRLTVL.

This clone was picked up a small number of times. CDR3 loop: CASLPSGKSYNEQFF. The CDR3 DNA is TGTGCCAGTCTTCCTAGCGGGAAGTCCTACAATGAGCAGTTCTTC. The chain employs TRBV19 and TRBJ2-1, with 9 positions matching TRBD2. Germline V CDR1 and CDR2: LNHDA, SQIVND (reference sequence). CDR3 length: 15 amino acids. V gave up 8 bases and J gave up 1 base; unmatched junction bases: 6.